This is a list of T cell receptor beta chains from one sample in a study of shared clonotypes between healthy human individuals. The table came from immunoSEQ multiplex PCR; TCRdb's copy has only in-frame clones and leaves some out. Among about 460,000 clones listed, about 74% were seen once. Material for sequencing was PBMCs. The receptors originated from a woman in her forties in good health. Some clones in this sample may be carry-over from other donors' samples. Each CDR3 is given with its conserved first and last residue. D genes are given only for firm matches. Not every row has a clone size; where given, it reads once, few, many or a size class.

D	V	size	J	DNA	CDR3
NA	TRBV13	NA	TRBJ2-5	TGTGCCAGCAGCGGATTCGGAGACCGCCGGTCCCAGTACTTC	CASSGFGDRRSQYF
TRBD2	TRBV7-9	NA	TRBJ2-7	TGTGCCAGCAGCGACGCCGGGAGGTCCTACGAGCAGTACTTC	CASSDAGRSYEQYF
NA	TRBV5-1	NA	TRBJ1-1	TGCGCCAGCAGCTTGGACAGCCAGAACACTGAAGCTTTCTTT	CASSLDSQNTEAFF
NA	TRBV15	NA	TRBJ2-2	TGTGCAGTAACGCCGTCGTCGAACACCGGGGAGCTGTTTTTT	CAVTPSSNTGELFF
TRBD1	TRBV5-4	NA	TRBJ1-2	TGTGCCAGCAGCCCCCCCCTTGCAGGGGGCGATGGCTACACCTTC	CASSPPLAGGDGYTF
TRBD2	TRBV5-6	NA	TRBJ2-3	TGTGCCAGCAGCTTGTTGGGACTAGCGGGAGGTACAGATACGCAGTATTTT	CASSLLGLAGGTDTQYF
NA	TRBV9	few	TRBJ1-1	TGTGCCAGCAGCGTCCCGGTCGGGGGGTTTAATACTGAAGCTTTCTTT	CASSVPVGGFNTEAFF
NA	TRBV5-3	NA	TRBJ1-5	TGTGCCAGAAGGGGGGCTTTCGCTGGGAGCAATCAGCCCCAGCATTTT	CARRGAFAGSNQPQHF
NA	TRBV10-3	few	TRBJ1-2	TGTGCCACCAGAGAAAGGACCGACTATGGCTACACCTTC	CATRERTDYGYTF
NA	TRBV2	NA	TRBJ2-5	TGTGCCAGCAGTCATACCCGACAGAAAGAGACCCAGTACTTC	CASSHTRQKETQYF
NA	TRBV6-6	NA	TRBJ2-7	TGTGCCAGCAGTCTTAGCGGAGGGGGATACGAGCAGTACTTC	CASSLSGGGYEQYF
NA	TRBV5-1	NA	TRBJ1-4	TGCGCCAGCAGCTGGGGGACAAAAGGCGCAACTAATGAAAAACTGTTTTTT	CASSWGTKGATNEKLFF
TRBD1	TRBV5-1	few	TRBJ1-4	TGCGCCAGCAGCTTGGCGACAGGGGGCGGTGAAAAACTGTTTTTT	CASSLATGGGEKLFF
TRBD1	TRBV5-1	NA	TRBJ2-7	TGCGCCAGCAGCTACTTCGGGACAGGGGGCATGGAGCAGTACTTC	CASSYFGTGGMEQYF
NA	TRBV10-3	NA	TRBJ2-7	TGTGCCATCAGTGAACGGAGTAGCGGCTACGAGCAGTACTTC	CAISERSSGYEQYF
TRBD1	TRBV5-1	few	TRBJ2-3	TGCGCCAGCAGCTCACCGGGGACAGGGGGAACAGATACGCAGTATTTT	CASSSPGTGGTDTQYF
NA	TRBV10-3	NA	TRBJ2-3	TGTGCCATCAGTGACTTAAATACGCAGTACTTT	CAISDLNTQYF
NA	TRBV5-1	NA	TRBJ1-5	TGCGCCAGCAGCTTGGCCGGGGCAGAAAATCAGCCCCAGCATTTT	CASSLAGAENQPQHF
NA	TRBV25-1	once	TRBJ1-5	TGTGCCAGCAGTTTTGCAGGAGATCAGCCCCAGCATTTT	CASSFAGDQPQHF
NA	TRBV30	NA	TRBJ1-5	TGTGCCTGCAGTTTCCGGGAAGGGCAGCCCCAGCATTTT	CACSFREGQPQHF
NA	TRBV28	NA	TRBJ1-4	TGTGCCAGCGGCCCGACAGCAACTAATGAAAAACTGTTTTTT	CASGPTATNEKLFF
TRBD2	TRBV9	NA	TRBJ2-5	TGTGCCAGCAGCGCCACGGGACTACAAGAGACCCAGTACTTC	CASSATGLQETQYF
TRBD2	TRBV28	NA	TRBJ2-3	TGTGCCAGCAGTCCGCCAAGCGGGAGTGTAACAGATACGCAGTATTTT	CASSPPSGSVTDTQYF